The source of this T cell receptor (beta chain) is a study of blood T cell repertoires in COVID-19. Overall study: Sites across the United States, Italy and Spain contributed samples from acute and convalescent COVID-19. In each case, the material was cDNA or gDNA derived from T cells, B-cell-depleted T cells, or PBMCs.

Looked up from germline, CDR1 is SGHRS and CDR2 is YFSETQ. The V gene lost 0 bases and the J gene lost 6 bases, with 11 bases spanning the gap. This CDR3 spans 14 amino acids. Per the original methods: From reference gene primer amplification, estimates of nucleated cell counts were derived. The method was immunoSEQ multiplex PCR; TCRdb's version includes in-frame clones alone and lacks a portion of them. D and trimming come from the DNA, and the V and J calls and clone size come from that table. The profile shows 190,000 or so clones, about 88% of them singletons. This sequence was found in a woman between 25 and 40 years old with active or convalescent COVID-19. The sample was peripheral blood. The gene calls are TRBV5-1 and TRBJ2-3, with a possible D match to TRBD2 (5 bases). The CDR3 region is CASSLGGSSDTQYF. Written as DNA, the CDR3 is TGCGCCAGCAGCTTGGGTGGGAGCTCGGATACGCAGTATTTT. Complete variable domain (other parts from reference TRBV5-1 and TRBJ2-3): KAGVTQTPRYLIKTRGQQVTLSCSPISGHRSVSWYQQTPGQGLQFLFEYFSETQRNKGNFPGRFSGRQFSNSRSEMNVSTLELGDSALYLCASSLGGSSDTQYFGPGTRLTVL.